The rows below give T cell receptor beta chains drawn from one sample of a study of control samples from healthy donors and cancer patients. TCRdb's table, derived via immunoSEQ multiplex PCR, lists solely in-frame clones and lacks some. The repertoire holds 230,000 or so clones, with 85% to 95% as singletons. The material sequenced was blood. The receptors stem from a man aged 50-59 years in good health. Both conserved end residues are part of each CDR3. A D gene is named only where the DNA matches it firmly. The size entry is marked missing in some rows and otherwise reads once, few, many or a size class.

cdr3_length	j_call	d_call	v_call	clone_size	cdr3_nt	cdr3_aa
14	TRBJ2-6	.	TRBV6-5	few	TGTGCCAGCAGCAAAGATTCTGGGACCAACGTCCTGACTTTC	CASSKDSGTNVLTF
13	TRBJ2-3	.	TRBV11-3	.	TGTGCCAGCAGCAGGCGCTGGACAGATACGCAGTATTTT	CASSRRWTDTQYF
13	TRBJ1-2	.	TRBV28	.	TGTGCCAGCAAGGGGCGGGGGATCTATGGCTACACCTTC	CASKGRGIYGYTF
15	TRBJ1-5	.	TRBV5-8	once	TGTGCCAGCAGCTTCCCCCTTGCGGGCTATCAGCCCCAGCATTTT	CASSFPLAGYQPQHF
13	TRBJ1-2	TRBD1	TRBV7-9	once	TGTGCCAGCACCCTACAGGGGAACTCTGGCTACACCTTC	CASTLQGNSGYTF
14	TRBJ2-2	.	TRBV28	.	TGTGCCAGCACCATAGGCCAGAGGGCCCGGGAGCTGTTTTTT	CASTIGQRARELFF
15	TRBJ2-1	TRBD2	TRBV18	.	TGTGCCAGCTCACCAGCAGCGGGGGGGTACAATGAGCAGTTCTTC	CASSPAAGGYNEQFF
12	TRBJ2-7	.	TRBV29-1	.	TGCAGCGTTGAAGATCATCCCTACGAGCAGTACTTC	CSVEDHPYEQYF
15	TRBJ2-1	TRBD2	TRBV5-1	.	TGCGCCAGCAGCCTCGGGACTAGCGGGGTCGATGAGCAGTTCTTC	CASSLGTSGVDEQFF
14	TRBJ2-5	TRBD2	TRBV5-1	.	TGCGCCAGCAGCTCTAGCGGGGGGGCAGAGACCCAGTACTTC	CASSSSGGAETQYF
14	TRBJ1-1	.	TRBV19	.	TGTGCCAGTAGGTTACAGGGCCTGAACACTGAAGCTTTCTTT	CASRLQGLNTEAFF
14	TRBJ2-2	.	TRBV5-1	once	TGCGCCAGCAGCAAAGACAGATACACCGGGGAGCTGTTTTTT	CASSKDRYTGELFF
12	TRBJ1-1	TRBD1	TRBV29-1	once	TGCAGCGTGAGGACAGGGTTAACTGAAGCTTTCTTT	CSVRTGLTEAFF
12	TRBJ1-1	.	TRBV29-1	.	TGCAGCGTTGATTCCGGGTTCACTGAAGCTTTCTTT	CSVDSGFTEAFF
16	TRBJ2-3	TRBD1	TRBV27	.	TGTGCCAGGTCGGTCTCGGACAGGAGGAGCACAGATACGCAGTATTTT	CARSVSDRRSTDTQYF
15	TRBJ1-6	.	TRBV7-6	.	TGTGCCAGCAGCTTAACCCAGGGGACTAATTCACCCCTCCACTTT	CASSLTQGTNSPLHF
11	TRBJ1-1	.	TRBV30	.	TGTGCCTGGAGTTTGGCGACTGAAGCTTTCTTT	CAWSLATEAFF
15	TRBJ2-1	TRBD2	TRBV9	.	TGTGCCAGCAGCGGGAGCGGGGGGAGCCACAATGAGCAGTTCTTC	CASSGSGGSHNEQFF
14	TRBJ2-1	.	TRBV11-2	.	TGTGCCAGCAGCTTAGGCACGGCCTACAATGAGCAGTTCTTC	CASSLGTAYNEQFF
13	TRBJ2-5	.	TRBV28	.	TGTGCCAGCAAAAGGGAAGGGTGGGAGACCCAGTACTTC	CASKREGWETQYF
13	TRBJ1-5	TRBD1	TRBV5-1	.	TGCGCCAGCAGCGAGGGACAGGGGGGTCCCCAGCATTTT	CASSEGQGGPQHF
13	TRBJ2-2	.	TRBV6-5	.	TGTGCCAGCAGTTACAGGGGGGCCGGGGAGCTGTTTTTT	CASSYRGAGELFF